This passage covers 19 T cell receptor beta chains from one sample sequenced in a study of T cell responses to AZD1222 COVID-19 vaccine. Clones were sequenced by immunoSEQ multiplex PCR, and TCRdb holds only the in-frame ones, with some missing. The sample contains some 150,000 clones, approximately 90% of which appear only once. The sample was peripheral blood, taken on day 0 of AZD1222 vaccination. These receptors all come from an adult in good health.

The chain carries TRBV6-1 and TRBJ2-3, with D unresolved. Germline CDR1 reads MNHNS; CDR2 reads SASEGT. V was pared by 2 bases and J by 1 base, with 10 bases between. This CDR3 region has 15 residues. The chain's CDR3 is CASSESGSRTDTQYF. Written as DNA, the CDR3 is TGTGCCAGCAGTGAATCGGGCAGCCGCACAGATACGCAGTATTTT.

This chain links TRBV9 with TRBJ2-1; no reliable D call. Germline-derived CDR1 and CDR2 are SGDLS and YYNGEE. Trimming removed 0 bases from V and 0 bases from J, with 10 bases in between. This CDR3 spans 16 amino acids. The CDR3 spells CASSVVSRSSYNEQFF. The CDR3 DNA sequence: TGTGCCAGCAGCGTAGTGTCGCGGAGCTCCTACAATGAGCAGTTCTTC.

The gene calls are TRBV9 and TRBJ2-6; D gene uncertain. Per the germline V gene, CDR1 is SGDLS and CDR2 is YYNGEE. The V end lost 4 bases, the J end lost 2 bases, and 16 bases lay between the germline ends. The CDR3 is made up of 17 amino acids. The DNA of the CDR3 is TGTGCCAGCAGCCCCCGCGTAGCCATCACTGGGGCCAACGTCCTGACTTTC. Translated: CASSPRVAITGANVLTF. The full variable domain, in which reference TRBV9 and TRBJ2-6 provide the parts outside the CDR3, is DSGVTQTPKHLITATGQRVTLRCSPRSGDLSVYWYQQSLDQGLQFLIQYYNGEERAKGNILERFSAQQFPDLHSELNLSSLELGDSALYFCASSPRVAITGANVLTFGAGSRLTVL.

Ten or more counts support this clone. The rearrangement uses TRBV4-2 and TRBJ1-5; D remains ambiguous. The V and J ends lost 0 bases and 5 bases respectively, with 11 bases between them. The CDR3 sequence is 15 residues long. Germline assignment: CDR1 LGHNA and CDR2 YNFKEQ. CDR3 sequence: CASSQDSGAHQPQHF. CDR3 nucleotides: TGTGCCAGCAGCCAAGATTCGGGTGCTCATCAGCCCCAGCATTTT.

The chain recombines TRBV7-9 with TRBJ1-2; 7 bases line up with TRBD1. This CDR3 has 16 amino acids. Per germline, CDR1 SEHNR and CDR2 FQNEAQ (reference sequence). Germline trimming cut 5 bases from V and 2 bases from J; bases unmatched to any gene: 11. The CDR3 loop is CASSILSGTVNYGYTF. In DNA form, the CDR3 reads TGTGCCAGCAGCATACTTAGCGGGACAGTAAACTATGGCTACACCTTC.

The chain carries TRBV27 and TRBJ1-6; D perhaps matches TRBD1 (6 bases). In germline, CDR1 is MNHEY, CDR2 SMNVEV (reference sequence). The CDR3 length is 17 residues. Trimming took off 5 bases at V and 1 base at J, with 15 bases between the two ends. The CDR3: CASSVNRVKSYNSPLHF. DNA of the CDR3: TGTGCCAGCAGTGTAAACAGGGTTAAATCCTATAATTCACCCCTCCACTTT.

This chain joins TRBV18 and TRBJ2-2; D perhaps matches TRBD1 (5 bases). The CDR3 is 13 amino acids. Germline CDR1 and CDR2: KGHSH and LQKENI. Trimming removed 1 base at V and 7 bases at J, with 7 bases between. CDR3 coding DNA: TGTGCCAGCTCACCACGGACAAGCGGGGAGCTGTTTTTT. Translating it yields CASSPRTSGELFF. Variable domain in full (rest from reference TRBV18 and TRBJ2-2): NAGVMQNPRHLVRRRGQEARLRCSPMKGHSHVYWYRQLPEEGLKFMVYLQKENIIDESGMPKERFSAEFPKEGPSILRIQQVVRGDSAAYFCASSPRTSGELFFGEGSRLTVL.

J is TRBJ1-1 and V is TRBV9; D possibly corresponds to TRBD1 (6 bases). CDR1 and CDR2 from the germline V gene are SGDLS and YYNGEE. The CDR3 is made up of 13 amino acids. Trimming cost V 7 bases and J 3 bases, with 13 bases left between them. The CDR3 DNA reads as TGTGCCAGCGGGGGGGCCTACGACACTGAAGCTTTCTTT. Translating it yields CASGGAYDTEAFF.

This clone was detected only once. This sequence joins TRBV2 and TRBJ1-2; TRBD1 aligns across 8 bases. Per germline, CDR1 SNHLY and CDR2 FYNNEI. The CDR3 is 14 residues long. The ends lost 6 bases at V and 7 bases at J; junction bases unmatched: 10. The CDR3: CASRTDRELIGYTF. The CDR3 DNA reads as TGTGCCAGCAGAACGGACAGGGAGCTTATTGGCTACACCTTC.

V and J are TRBV19 and TRBJ2-1; D could derive from TRBD1 or TRBD2 (5 bases each). V dropped 8 bases and J dropped 10 bases, with 15 bases sitting between them. There are 12 residues in the CDR3. Germline V gene lookup returns CDR1 LNHDA and CDR2 SQIVND (reference sequence). The DNA of the CDR3 is TGTGCCAGTGGGGGAGTTTACCGGGAGCAGTTCTTC. Translating it yields CASGGVYREQFF.

The chain combines TRBV6-2 or TRBV6-3 with TRBJ1-1; D is possibly TRBD1 (6 bases). Germline V gene sequence: CDR1 MNHEY, CDR2 SVGEGT. The V gene lost 5 bases and the J gene lost 7 bases, with 29 bases spanning the gap. The CDR3 contains 18 residues. The CDR3 DNA reads as TGTGCCAGCAGTAAGCCCCCCCATCTTCGGGACACGGACCATGAAGCTTTCTTT. Encoded protein: CASSKPPHLRDTDHEAFF.

The V call is TRBV27, the J call TRBJ1-3; D gene unclear. V shed 6 bases and J shed 0 bases, with 12 bases lying between them. Germline CDR1 MNHEY, CDR2 SMNVEV (reference sequence). The CDR3 totals 15 residues. The CDR3: CASSLTYSSGNTIYF. As DNA, the CDR3 is TGTGCCAGCAGCCTTACGTACAGCTCTGGAAACACCATATATTTT.

The chain employs TRBV14 and TRBJ1-5, with 7 bases aligning to TRBD1. CDR1 is SGHDN, CDR2 FVKESK, per germline. With 6 bases clipped from V and 2 bases from J, the junction kept 7 bases outside the gene matches. This CDR3 contains 15 residues. DNA of the CDR3: TGTGCCAGCAGAGAGGGACAGTGGTGCAATCAGCCCCAGCATTTT. It encodes CASREGQWCNQPQHF.

The chain combines TRBV19 with TRBJ2-7; D not certain. Trimming stripped 6 bases from V and 2 bases from J, with 11 bases between. This CDR3 spans 13 amino acids. CDR1 is LNHDA, CDR2 SQIVND, per germline (reference sequence). The DNA of the CDR3 is TGTGCCAGTAGAGGGCATCAGGCCTACGAGCAGTACTTC. This translates into CASRGHQAYEQYF.

J is TRBJ2-7 and V is TRBV4-2; D is undetermined. V lost 0 bases, J lost 0 bases, and 18 bases lay in between. Per germline, CDR1 LGHNA and CDR2 YNFKEQ. This CDR3 region has 18 residues. CDR3 coding DNA: TGTGCCAGCAGCCAAGAAAGTGGGCCTGGGCTTCTCTCCTACGAGCAGTACTTC. Protein: CASSQESGPGLLSYEQYF.

The chain employs TRBV27 and TRBJ2-5; 10 bases line up with TRBD2. This CDR3 has 15 residues. CDR1 and CDR2 (germline): MNHEY, SMNVEV (reference sequence). V gave up 5 bases and J gave up 0 bases; unmatched junction bases: 3. CDR3 bases: TGTGCCAGCAGTACTAGCGGGGCGTACCAAGAGACCCAGTACTTC. Translation gives CASSTSGAYQETQYF.

In its sample, this clone was seen once. The rearrangement uses TRBV30 and TRBJ2-6; no clear D gene. The CDR3 has 13 amino acids. V lost 6 bases and J lost 1, with 7 bases in between. Germline V CDR1 and CDR2: GTSNPN, SVGIG (reference sequence). CDR3 region: CACLISGANVLTF. As DNA, the CDR3 is TGTGCCTGTCTCATATCTGGGGCCAACGTCCTGACTTTC.

This clone was counted a single time. The chain links TRBV30 to TRBJ2-2, with 8 positions matching TRBD1. Germline V lookup: CDR1 GTSNPN, CDR2 SVGIG (reference sequence). The CDR3 is made up of 13 amino acids. V shed 4 bases, J shed 7 bases, and the junction held 5 bases outside the gene matches. The CDR3 reads CAWKGQGLGELFF. CDR3 nucleotides: TGTGCCTGGAAAGGACAGGGCCTCGGGGAGCTGTTTTTT.

The chain links TRBV2 to TRBJ1-1; a weak D match, TRBD1 (5 bases). V was cut by 8 bases and J by 8 bases, with 18 bases left in between. This CDR3 spans 13 amino acids. Germline CDR1 is SNHLY and CDR2 is FYNNEI. DNA for the CDR3: TGTGCCAGCGGGGTATCAGGGTCGTGGGAAGCTTTCTTT. It encodes CASGVSGSWEAFF.